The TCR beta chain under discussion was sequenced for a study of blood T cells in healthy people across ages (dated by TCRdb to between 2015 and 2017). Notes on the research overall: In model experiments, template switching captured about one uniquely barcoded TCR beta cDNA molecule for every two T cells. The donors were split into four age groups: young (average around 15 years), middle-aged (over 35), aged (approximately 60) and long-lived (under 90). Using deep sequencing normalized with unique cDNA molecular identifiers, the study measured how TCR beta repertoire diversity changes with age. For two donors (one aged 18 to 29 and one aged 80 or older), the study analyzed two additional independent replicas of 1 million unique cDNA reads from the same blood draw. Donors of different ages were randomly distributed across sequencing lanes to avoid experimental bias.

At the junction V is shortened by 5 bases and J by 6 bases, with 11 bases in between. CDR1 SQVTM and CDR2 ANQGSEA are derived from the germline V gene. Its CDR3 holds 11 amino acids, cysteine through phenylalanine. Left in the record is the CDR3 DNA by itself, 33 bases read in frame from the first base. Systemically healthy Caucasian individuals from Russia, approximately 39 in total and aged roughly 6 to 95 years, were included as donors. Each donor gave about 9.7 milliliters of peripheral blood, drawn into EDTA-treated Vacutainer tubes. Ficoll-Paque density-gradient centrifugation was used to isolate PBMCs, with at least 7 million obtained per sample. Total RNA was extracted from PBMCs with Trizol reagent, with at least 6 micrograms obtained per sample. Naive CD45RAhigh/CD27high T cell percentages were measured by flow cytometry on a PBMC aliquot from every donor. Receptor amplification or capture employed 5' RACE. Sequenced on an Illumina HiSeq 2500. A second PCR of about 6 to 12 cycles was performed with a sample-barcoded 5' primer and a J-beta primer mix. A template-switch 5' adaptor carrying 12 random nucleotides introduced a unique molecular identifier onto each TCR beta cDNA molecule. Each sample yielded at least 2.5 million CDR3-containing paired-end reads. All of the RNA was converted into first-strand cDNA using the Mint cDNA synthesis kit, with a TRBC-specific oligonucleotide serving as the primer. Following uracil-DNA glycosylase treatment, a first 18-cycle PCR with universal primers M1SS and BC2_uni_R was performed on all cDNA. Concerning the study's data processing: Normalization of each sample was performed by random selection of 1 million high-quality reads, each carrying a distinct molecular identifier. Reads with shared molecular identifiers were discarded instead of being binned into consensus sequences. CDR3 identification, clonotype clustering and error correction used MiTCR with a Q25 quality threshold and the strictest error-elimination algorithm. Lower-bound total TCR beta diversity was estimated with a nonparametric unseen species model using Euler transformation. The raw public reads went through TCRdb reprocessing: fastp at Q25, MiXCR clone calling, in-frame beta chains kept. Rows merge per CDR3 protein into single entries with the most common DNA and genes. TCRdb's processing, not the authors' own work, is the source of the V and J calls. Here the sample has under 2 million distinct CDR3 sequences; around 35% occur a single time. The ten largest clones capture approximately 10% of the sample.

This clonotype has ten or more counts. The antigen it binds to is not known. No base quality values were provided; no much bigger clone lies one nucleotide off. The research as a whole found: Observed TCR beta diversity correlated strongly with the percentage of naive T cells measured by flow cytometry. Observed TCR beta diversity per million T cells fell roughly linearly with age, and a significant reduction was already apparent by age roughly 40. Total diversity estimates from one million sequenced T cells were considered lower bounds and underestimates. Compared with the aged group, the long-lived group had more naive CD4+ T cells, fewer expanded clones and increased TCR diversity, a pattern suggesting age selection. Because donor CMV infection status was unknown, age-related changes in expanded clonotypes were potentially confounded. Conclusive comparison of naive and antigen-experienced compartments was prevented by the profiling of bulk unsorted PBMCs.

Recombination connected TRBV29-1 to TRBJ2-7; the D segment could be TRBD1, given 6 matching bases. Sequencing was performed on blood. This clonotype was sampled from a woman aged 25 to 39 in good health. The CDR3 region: CSVKQGAEQYF. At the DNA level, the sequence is TGCAGCGTTAAACAGGGAGCCGAGCAGTACTTC.